These 13 T cell receptor beta chains originate from one sample sequenced in a study of response to subunit inactivated influenza vaccine. TCRdb reanalysed the RT-PCR reads using MiXCR and keeps one entry per CDR3 protein. Seen here are 700,000 to 900,000 distinct CDR3 sequences, 21% observed once, and the top ten hold 10%. Source: PBMCs from blood, taken roughly 5 days after vaccination. These receptors came from a man in his forties or fifties who received an inactivated influenza vaccine.

The genes are TRBV29-1 and TRBJ2-3; D is unresolved. This CDR3 contains 13 residues. Germline CDR1 SQVTM, CDR2 ANQGSEA. V was pared by 4 bases and J by 4 bases, with 12 bases between. CDR3 residues: CSVGHARADTQYF. CDR3 DNA sequence: TGCAGCGTTGGACACGCCCGGGCAGATACGCAGTATTTT.

This clonotype was seen more than once but under ten times. The V gene is TRBV20-1, the J gene TRBJ2-1; 7 nucleotides align to TRBD2. J was trimmed by 7 bases and V by 3 bases; bases with no gene match: 9. The CDR3 contains 14 residues. Germline CDR1 and CDR2: DFQATT and SNEGSKA (reference sequence). The CDR3 loop reads CSARSGNFGNEQFF. The CDR3 nucleotides read TGCAGTGCTAGGAGCGGGAATTTTGGGAATGAGCAGTTCTTC.

In this sample, this clonotype turned up a few times. The V call is TRBV5-1, the J call TRBJ2-7, with TRBD1 as a possible D gene (6 bases). The CDR3 sequence is 15 residues long. V gave up 3 bases and J gave up 7 bases, with 20 bases separating them. The V gene's germline CDR1 is SGHRS and CDR2 YFSETQ. CDR3: CASSWGPGDTGEQYF. DNA for the CDR3: TGCGCCAGCAGCTGGGGGCCCGGGGACACCGGGGAGCAGTACTTC. The full variable domain, its missing parts supplied by reference TRBV5-1 and TRBJ2-7, is KAGVTQTPRYLIKTRGQQVTLSCSPISGHRSVSWYQQTPGQGLQFLFEYFSETQRNKGNFPGRFSGRQFSNSRSEMNVSTLELGDSALYLCASSWGPGDTGEQYFGPGTRLTVT.

This clonotype has more than one count but fewer than ten. This rearrangement joins TRBV12-3 or TRBV12-4 to TRBJ2-7, with D unresolved. V was trimmed by 3 bases and J by 3 bases, leaving 6 bases between them. The CDR3 is 12 amino acids. CDR3 in DNA: TGTGCCAGCAGTTTGAGAAACTACGAGCAGTACTTC. This translates into CASSLRNYEQYF.

This chain links TRBV6-5 with TRBJ2-7; weak D call: TRBD2 (5 bases). The CDR3 totals 13 residues. The V gene lost 0 bases and the J gene lost 9 bases, with 12 bases spanning the gap. In germline, CDR1 is MNHEY, CDR2 SVGAGI. The DNA of the CDR3 is TGTGCCAGCAGTTACTCGGCAGCAAGCGGGCAGTACTTC. It specifies CASSYSAASGQYF.

In this sample, this clonotype turned up a few times. V usage is TRBV11-2 and J usage is TRBJ2-1; D is uncertain. The CDR3 runs 12 residues. Trimming took 1 base from V and 10 from J, leaving 8 bases between them. Germline V CDR1 and CDR2: SGHAT, FQNNGV. CDR3 loop: CASSLGGWEQFF. CDR3 DNA: TGTGCCAGCAGCTTAGGGGGATGGGAGCAGTTCTTC.

This clonotype has only a few counts. CDR3 coding DNA: TGTGCCAGCAGTTTGGGGACGTGGACAGGGGCCGAGCAGTACTTC. It is translated as CASSLGTWTGAEQYF. The chain has TRBV12-3 or TRBV12-4 and TRBJ2-7; 9 bases agree with TRBD1. Unmatched junction bases numbered 9, after V lost 3 bases and J lost 6 bases. The CDR3 covers 15 residues.

A few counts support this clonotype. The chain couples TRBV6-2 or TRBV6-3 to TRBJ1-2; D is perhaps TRBD1 (6 bases). V lost 6 bases and J lost 11, with 16 bases in between. There are 12 residues in the CDR3. Germline loops: CDR1 MNHEY, CDR2 SVGEGT. In DNA form, the CDR3 reads TGTGCCAGCAGCCGAAACAGGGCGAGATACACCTTC. It translates to CASSRNRARYTF.

This clonotype turned up a few times. V gene TRBV5-5 combines with J gene TRBJ2-7; D call uncertain. The CDR3 runs to 10 residues. Germline V gene lookup returns CDR1 SGHKS and CDR2 YYEKEE (reference sequence). Deletions cut 2 bases from V and 7 bases from J, with 4 bases between. CDR3 residues: CASSLREQYF. CDR3 DNA sequence: TGTGCCAGCAGCTTACGGGAGCAGTACTTC.

The chain combines TRBV20-1 with TRBJ2-3; a possible D gene is TRBD1 (5 bases). This CDR3 has 13 residues. Germline V gene lookup returns CDR1 DFQATT and CDR2 SNEGSKA (reference sequence). Deletions cut 6 bases from V and 1 base from J, with 11 bases between. The CDR3: CSALKTGTDTQYF. The CDR3 nucleotides read TGCAGTGCCCTGAAGACAGGCACAGATACGCAGTATTTT.

The rearrangement uses TRBV6-1 and TRBJ2-1, with 7 bases matching TRBD2. This CDR3 comprises 14 residues. The germline V gene has CDR1 MNHNS and CDR2 SASEGT. Unmatched junction bases numbered 4, after V lost 1 base and J lost 7 bases. The CDR3 DNA reads as TGTGCCAGCAGTGAAGTGTGGGGAGGGAATGAGCAGTTCTTC. This encodes CASSEVWGGNEQFF.

In this sample, this clonotype turned up many times. The V call is TRBV12-3 or TRBV12-4, the J call TRBJ1-5; D remains unclear. The CDR3 extends over 15 amino acids. Trimming shortened V by 8 bases and J by 6 bases, and 20 bases separated the two germline ends. Here the CDR3 reads CASAGGKGSSQPQHF. CDR3 DNA: TGTGCCAGCGCCGGAGGTAAAGGGTCTAGTCAGCCCCAGCATTTT.

Here the CDR3 reads CASSLVQDYYNEQFF. CDR3 bases: TGTGCCAGCAGCTTGGTGCAGGACTACTACAATGAGCAGTTCTTC. This chain connects TRBV5-5 to TRBJ2-1, with D perhaps matching TRBD2 (6 bases). The V end was cut by 0 bases, the J end by 3 bases, with 10 bases between. Germline CDR1 reads SGHKS; CDR2 reads YYEKEE (reference sequence). CDR3 length: 15 amino acids.